The T cell receptor beta chain described here comes from a study of blood T cell repertoires in COVID-19. Overall study context: Researchers got acute and convalescent COVID-19 samples from the United States, Italy and Spain.

The CDR3 is 14 residues long. CDR1 is SQVTM and CDR2 is ANQGSEA in the germline V gene. Trimming removed 3 bases from V and 1 base from J, with 12 bases in between. Sequencing was performed with immunoSEQ multiplex PCR; in TCRdb, only in-frame clones are kept and a portion is missing. The sample comprises around 240,000 clones, roughly 80% of which are singletons, and 6.5% to 9% rests with the top ten. Specimen: peripheral blood. The V call is TRBV29-1, the J call TRBJ2-5; possibly TRBD1 for D (5 bases). This TCR was recovered from a woman aged 50 to 60 with acute or convalescent COVID-19. The DNA for the CDR3 is TGCAGCGTTGACGTGTCAGGGATCCAAGAGACCCAGTACTTC. This gives the protein CSVDVSGIQETQYF.